This T cell receptor beta chain was found in a study of cytomegalovirus exposure and HLA in healthy donors. The CDR3 has 17 amino acids. In germline, CDR1 is SGHAT, CDR2 FQNNGV. V lost 0 bases, J lost 0 bases, and 14 bases lay in between. With 60 Vbeta and 13 Jbeta primers, the PCR was carried out. TCRdb keeps only in-frame clones here, not all; method: immunoSEQ multiplex PCR. This table has about 200,000 clones, around 73% appearing once. Regarding the study as a whole: In a later analysis, TCR beta V- and J-gene trimming was associated with a missense DCLRE1C variant. Per published reports, the classifier diagnosed cytomegalovirus status with high specificity and sensitivity.

Each of the donors was a healthy bone marrow donor. At sampling all donors were nominally healthy, likely with unrecorded immune exposures. Points on this clone: The target antigen is unknown.

Sample: PBMCs. The rearrangement uses TRBV11-2 and TRBJ2-5; D is perhaps TRBD2 (5 bases). The sequence was collected from a male donor in good health and CMV-seronegative. In DNA, the CDR3 is TGTGCCAGCAGCTTAGATCGGGGAGCGGTGTACCAAGAGACCCAGTACTTC. Translation gives CASSLDRGAVYQETQYF.